A single sample gave rise to the 20 T cell receptor beta chains below, sequenced in a study of identical twins. TCRdb used MiXCR to reprocess the 5' RACE reads, holding one entry per CDR3 protein. The table includes hundreds of thousands of distinct CDR3 sequences, 20% to 25% detected once. The data also belong to a second study, concerning yellow fever vaccine responses in identical twins.

The sequenced sample consisted of CD4+ T cells sorted from blood. These receptors all stem from a woman between 18 and 29 years old in good health.

This clonotype was observed a few times. This chain uses TRBV5-1 with TRBJ2-5, with 8 nucleotides matching TRBD1. J lost 4 bases, V lost 3 bases, and 8 bases had no gene match. The CDR3 runs to 15 residues. CDR1 SGHRS and CDR2 YFSETQ come from the germline V gene. This CDR3 reads CASSWRTGLGETQYF. The CDR3 DNA reads TGCGCCAGCAGCTGGAGGACAGGGTTGGGAGAGACCCAGTACTTC.

This clonotype was observed a handful of times. The gene calls are TRBV14 and TRBJ2-7; 7 nucleotides align to TRBD2. CDR1 SGHDN and CDR2 FVKESK come from the germline V gene. This CDR3 is 15 amino acids long. The trim removed 4 bases at V and 4 bases at J, leaving 10 bases unmatched. The CDR3 DNA sequence: TGTGCCAGCAGCCCCCACGCGGGGGTGGGTTACGAGCAGTACTTC. Protein product: CASSPHAGVGYEQYF.

The rearrangement joins TRBV28 to TRBJ2-7; 7 positions match TRBD1. After removal of 6 bases from V and 3 bases from J, the junction contained 11 bases not matched to a gene. Germline V gene data show CDR1 as MDHEN and CDR2 as SYDVKM. There are 15 residues in the CDR3. The CDR3 DNA sequence: TGTGCCAGCAGCCTTCCGACAGGGTACTACTACGAGCAGTACTTC. Translating gives CASSLPTGYYYEQYF.

This clonotype was observed a handful of times. The chain carries TRBV9 and TRBJ2-7; TRBD2 matches 11 bases. Per the germline V gene, CDR1 is SGDLS and CDR2 is YYNGEE. The CDR3 is 16 residues long. V lost 3 bases, J lost 7 bases, and 12 bases stayed unmatched. The CDR3 DNA is TGTGCCAGCAGCGGCGGGACTAGCGGATACCTCGGAGAGCAGTACTTC. Encoded protein: CASSGGTSGYLGEQYF.

The chain carries TRBV19 and TRBJ2-1; 14 bases map to TRBD2. After removal of 6 bases from V and 0 bases from J, the junction contained 4 bases not matched to a gene. Looked up from germline, CDR1 is LNHDA and CDR2 is SQIVND (reference sequence). This CDR3 contains 17 residues. The DNA for the CDR3 is TGTGCCAGTAGAAGACTAGCGGGAGGGGACTCCTACAATGAGCAGTTCTTC. This codes for CASRRLAGGDSYNEQFF.

V usage is TRBV10-3 and J usage is TRBJ2-7, with TRBD2 identical over 7 bases. The CDR3 covers 14 residues. Germline V gives CDR1 ENHRY, CDR2 SYGVKD. With V trimmed by 6 bases and J by 3 bases, 8 bases remained unmatched. The CDR3 loop is CAISEGDYNYEQYF. The DNA for the CDR3 is TGTGCCATCAGCGAAGGGGACTACAACTACGAGCAGTACTTC.

The chain couples TRBV20-1 to TRBJ2-5, with no clear D. Deletions cut 0 bases from V and 2 bases from J, with 7 bases between. This CDR3 is built from 13 residues. From germline, CDR1 is DFQATT and CDR2 SNEGSKA (reference sequence). As DNA, the CDR3 is TGCAGTGCTAGAGAGTACAGTCAAGAGACCCAGTACTTC. Translated: CSAREYSQETQYF.

In DNA form, the CDR3 reads TGTGCCAGCAGTCCCGGACGAGCAGCCGGGACTAGCGGGTTGGAGACCCAGTACTTC. This gives the protein CASSPGRAAGTSGLETQYF. The V and J genes are TRBV12-3 or TRBV12-4 and TRBJ2-5; TRBD2 matches 12 bases. The ends lost 5 bases at V and 5 bases at J; junction bases unmatched: 18. CDR3 length: 19 amino acids.

This clonotype was found a few times. This chain joins TRBV5-1 and TRBJ2-3; D is perhaps TRBD2 (5 bases). V lost 5 bases and J lost 4, with 23 bases in between. The CDR3 has 17 residues. Germline CDR1 reads SGHRS; CDR2 reads YFSETQ. CDR3 region: CASSARGLSTRADTQYF. The DNA of the CDR3 is TGCGCCAGCAGTGCACGAGGGTTATCCACACGGGCAGATACGCAGTATTTT. Based on the CDR3 plus reference TRBV5-1 and TRBJ2-3, the full variable domain is KAGVTQTPRYLIKTRGQQVTLSCSPISGHRSVSWYQQTPGQGLQFLFEYFSETQRNKGNFPGRFSGRQFSNSRSEMNVSTLELGDSALYLCASSARGLSTRADTQYFGPGTRLTVL.

This clonotype was picked up a small number of times. The J gene is TRBJ2-4, the V gene TRBV5-1; the D gene is possibly TRBD2 (6 bases). CDR3 length: 16 amino acids. Per germline, CDR1 SGHRS and CDR2 YFSETQ. The V gene lost 1 base and the J gene lost 1 base, with 12 bases spanning the gap. Written as DNA, the CDR3 is TGCGCCAGCAGCTTGTGGGGGGAACGCGCCAAAAACATTCAGTACTTC. Its protein product is CASSLWGERAKNIQYF.

The genes are TRBV4-1 and TRBJ2-7; weak D call: TRBD1 (5 bases). V lost 4 bases and J lost 7, with 14 bases in between. Germline V CDR1 and CDR2: MGHRA, YSYEKL. The CDR3 length is 13 residues. CDR3 DNA sequence: TGCGCCAGCAGCCTTGCACAGGCTTTTGAGCAGTACTTC. It translates to CASSLAQAFEQYF.

V usage is TRBV20-1 and J usage is TRBJ2-4, with TRBD1 matching over 8 bases. The CDR3 runs to 16 residues. With 6 bases clipped from V and 3 bases from J, the junction kept 13 bases outside the gene matches. Germline-derived CDR1 and CDR2 are DFQATT and SNEGSKA (reference sequence). CDR3: CSANTPGGESKNIQYF. The CDR3 bases are TGCAGTGCGAACACCCCAGGGGGCGAGAGCAAAAACATTCAGTACTTC.

The V and J genes are TRBV11-2 and TRBJ2-5; D call uncertain. The V gene lost 4 bases and the J gene lost 2 bases, with 11 bases spanning the gap. The CDR3 covers 14 residues. From germline, CDR1 is SGHAT and CDR2 FQNNGV. CDR3 nucleotide sequence: TGTGCCAGCAGCTCTACCAGCTGGCAAGAGACCCAGTACTTC. Residues: CASSSTSWQETQYF.

V gene TRBV18 combines with J gene TRBJ2-2; D remains unclear. The CDR3 is made up of 15 amino acids. Germline V CDR1 and CDR2: KGHSH, LQKENI. V lost 2 bases and J lost 1, with 8 bases in between. Here the CDR3 DNA reads TGTGCCAGCTCACCATCAGTCGTGAACACCGGGGAGCTGTTTTTT. This gives the protein CASSPSVVNTGELFF.

The chain recombines TRBV6-1 with TRBJ2-2; D may be TRBD1 (5 bases). This CDR3 region has 14 residues. Germline CDR1 is MNHNS and CDR2 is SASEGT. Trimming took off 4 bases at V and 3 bases at J, with 9 bases between the two ends. The chain's CDR3 is CASSGQTYTGELFF. The CDR3 bases are TGTGCCAGCAGTGGACAGACATACACCGGGGAGCTGTTTTTT.

The V gene is TRBV20-1, the J gene TRBJ2-5, with 12 nucleotides matching TRBD2. The CDR3 has 16 amino acids. CDR1 DFQATT and CDR2 SNEGSKA come from the germline V gene (reference sequence). Trimming cost V 5 bases and J 6 bases; bases outside gene matches: 13. Here the CDR3 reads CSAPSRSTSGSKTQYF. The CDR3 DNA reads TGCAGTGCTCCCTCGCGCTCGACTAGCGGGAGTAAGACCCAGTACTTC.

The rearrangement links TRBV24-1 to TRBJ2-1; 11 bases match TRBD1. V trimming: 5 bases; J trimming: 7 bases; junction bases outside the gene matches: 6. From germline, CDR1 is KGHDR and CDR2 SFDVKD. The CDR3 runs to 15 residues. CDR3 in amino acids: CATSVTGTGGNEQFF. Written as DNA, the CDR3 is TGTGCCACCAGTGTAACCGGGACAGGGGGAAATGAGCAGTTCTTC.

The chain links TRBV20-1 to TRBJ2-7, with D perhaps TRBD2 (6 bases). V lost 4 bases and J lost 2, with 12 bases in between. The CDR3 totals 13 residues. Looked up from germline, CDR1 is DFQATT and CDR2 is SNEGSKA (reference sequence). CDR3 sequence (DNA): TGCAGTGCTATTAGCGGCGGAACCTACGAGCAGTACTTC. This translates into CSAISGGTYEQYF.

The chain combines TRBV19 with TRBJ1-1; D is possibly TRBD1 (5 bases). Trimming shortened V by 7 bases and J by 4 bases, and 16 bases separated the two germline ends. Germline assignment: CDR1 LNHDA and CDR2 SQIVND (reference sequence). The CDR3 runs 14 residues. In DNA, the CDR3 is TGTGCCAGTACCTTTGGGGGGAAGGGCACTGAAGCTTTCTTT. Translated, it gives CASTFGGKGTEAFF.

There are a few counts of this clonotype. The V and J genes are TRBV6-2 or TRBV6-3 and TRBJ2-3, with D perhaps matching TRBD2 (5 bases). V was shortened by 0 bases and J by 1 base, with 14 bases between the two germline ends. Germline values: CDR1 MNHEY, CDR2 SVGEGT. CDR3 length: 17 residues. The chain's CDR3 is CASSYSIPSSGTDTQYF. CDR3 nucleotides: TGTGCCAGCAGTTACTCGATACCTAGCTCGGGCACAGATACGCAGTATTTT.